Following are 4 T cell receptor beta chains from one sample sequenced in a study of blood T cell repertoires in COVID-19. Sequencing was performed with immunoSEQ multiplex PCR; in TCRdb, only in-frame clones are kept and a portion is missing. The sample consists of about 190,000 clones, under 90% of them appearing once. The material sequenced was peripheral blood. These receptors all come from a human donor in a cohort sampled during active COVID-19.

The CDR3 here is CASSIWGVDYTF. The CDR3 bases are TGTGCCAGCAGTATCTGGGGCGTTGACTACACCTTC. The V and J genes are TRBV6-5 and TRBJ1-2; maybe TRBD1 (5 bases). CDR1 is MNHEY, CDR2 SVGAGI, per germline. The CDR3 loop spans 12 amino acids. Trimming stripped 5 bases from V and 10 bases from J, with 14 bases between.

A few counts support this clone. The rearrangement uses TRBV4-1 and TRBJ2-1; 8 bases fit TRBD1. The J segment lost 5 bases and the V segment lost 4 bases, leaving 10 bases of the junction unmatched. CDR1 and CDR2 (germline): MGHRA, YSYEKL. This CDR3 spans 16 amino acids. DNA for the CDR3: TGCGCCAGCAGCCGACCGGGACAGGTGTACAACAATGAGCAGTTCTTC. This encodes CASSRPGQVYNNEQFF.

The genes are TRBV2 and TRBJ2-7; D possibly corresponds to TRBD1 (5 bases). CDR3 size: 12 residues. V was trimmed by 10 bases and J by 3 bases, leaving 13 bases between them. Germline V lookup: CDR1 SNHLY, CDR2 FYNNEI. The CDR3 coding sequence is TGTGCCATACAAAACAGGCACTACGAGCAGTACTTC. Its translation: CAIQNRHYEQYF.

This chain uses TRBV12-3 or TRBV12-4 with TRBJ1-1; maybe TRBD1 (5 bases). This CDR3 spans 13 amino acids. V lost 6 bases and J 4 bases, leaving 12 bases between the germline ends. In nucleotides, the CDR3 is TGTGCCAGCAGACTCAGGGAGGTCACTGAAGCTTTCTTT. It translates to CASRLREVTEAFF.